This entry lists 27 T cell receptor beta chains sequenced from one sample in a study of T cell responses to AZD1222 COVID-19 vaccine. Data came from immunoSEQ multiplex PCR; TCRdb stores just in-frame clones and leaves some out. Among fewer than 250,000 clones listed, 85% to 95% were seen once. The material sequenced was peripheral blood, taken on day 0 of AZD1222 vaccination. Source of these receptors: an adult in good health.

The chain employs TRBV28 and TRBJ1-5, with TRBD1 identical over 7 bases. The CDR3 sequence is 14 residues long. The germline V gene has CDR1 MDHEN and CDR2 SYDVKM. With V trimmed by 6 bases and J by 1 base, 3 bases remained unmatched. Written as DNA, the CDR3 is TGTGCCAGCAGCCCGACAGGGAGCAATCAGCCCCAGCATTTT. Its protein is CASSPTGSNQPQHF.

This chain connects TRBV9 to TRBJ1-2, with D perhaps TRBD1 (5 bases). With 5 bases removed from V and 5 bases from J, the gap between germline ends came to 16 bases. This CDR3 comprises 14 residues. Germline V gene data show CDR1 as SGDLS and CDR2 as YYNGEE. CDR3 protein: CASRGGTARYGYTF. The DNA of the CDR3 is TGTGCCAGCAGGGGAGGGACGGCGAGATATGGCTACACCTTC.

V usage is TRBV5-1 and J usage is TRBJ1-5; D is undetermined. Germline assignment: CDR1 SGHRS and CDR2 YFSETQ. The CDR3 spans 15 residues. V was pared by 0 bases and J by 2 bases, with 9 bases between. CDR3 sequence reads: CASSLAGEGNQPQHF. The CDR3 nucleotides read TGCGCCAGCAGCTTGGCCGGGGAGGGCAATCAGCCCCAGCATTTT.

This clone was found once. V gene TRBV5-5 combines with J gene TRBJ1-2, with D unresolved. The germline gives CDR1 SGHKS, CDR2 YYEKEE (reference sequence). The CDR3 length is 14 residues. V was clipped by 0 bases and J by 0 bases, with 6 bases between them. The CDR3 DNA sequence: TGTGCCAGCAGCTTGGCGCCCTCTAACTATGGCTACACCTTC. Its protein product is CASSLAPSNYGYTF.

This clone was seen just once. Other nucleotide sequences from this sample produce the same CDR3. The chain carries TRBV7-9 and TRBJ1-1; possibly TRBD1 for D (5 bases). CDR1 and CDR2 from the germline V gene are SEHNR and FQNEAQ (reference sequence). The CDR3 consists of 15 residues. V lost 1 base to trimming and J lost 1 base, with 10 bases between them. CDR3 in DNA: TGTGCCAGCAGCTTAGACGGGACTGGGAACACTGAAGCTTTCTTT. Amino acid sequence: CASSLDGTGNTEAFF. The whole variable domain, remainder taken from reference TRBV7-9 and TRBJ1-1, is DTGVSQNPRHKITKRGQNVTFRCDPISEHNRLYWYRQTLGQGPEFLTYFQNEAQLEKSRLLSDRFSAERPKGSFSTLEIQRTEQGDSAMYLCASSLDGTGNTEAFFGQGTRLTVV.

This CDR3 is CASSLGGNYGYTF. The CDR3, as DNA: TGTGCCAGCAGTTTAGGGGGGAACTATGGCTACACCTTC. This sequence joins TRBV12-3 or TRBV12-4 and TRBJ1-2; D is perhaps TRBD1 (5 bases). This CDR3 has 13 amino acids. Trimming removed 1 base from V and 2 bases from J, with 5 bases in between.

The rearrangement uses TRBV27 and TRBJ1-5, with a possible D match to TRBD1 (5 bases). The germline V gene has CDR1 MNHEY and CDR2 SMNVEV (reference sequence). The CDR3 is 13 amino acids. V was cut by 10 bases and J by 5 bases, with 15 bases left in between. The CDR3 DNA is TGTGCCACCGCCTGGGGGTGGGATCAGCCCCAGCATTTT. It yields the protein CATAWGWDQPQHF.

The chain employs TRBV28 and TRBJ1-2; 7 bases match TRBD1. This CDR3 comprises 15 residues. CDR1 and CDR2 (germline): MDHEN, SYDVKM. With 4 bases clipped from V and 0 bases from J, the junction kept 5 bases outside the gene matches. CDR3 DNA sequence: TGTGCCAGCAGTTCCACAGGGGCAGCTAACTATGGCTACACCTTC. Its protein is CASSSTGAANYGYTF.

The V gene is TRBV4-2, the J gene TRBJ1-2; D not certain. The CDR3 runs 18 residues. V lost 0 bases, J lost 2 bases, and 19 bases lay in between. CDR1 is LGHNA and CDR2 is YNFKEQ in the germline V gene. CDR3 region: CASSQEFGKGIWNYGYTF. CDR3 in DNA: TGTGCCAGCAGCCAAGAATTTGGTAAAGGGATCTGGAACTATGGCTACACCTTC.

V usage is TRBV19 and J usage is TRBJ1-4, with D unresolved. Germline V gene lookup returns CDR1 LNHDA and CDR2 SQIVND (reference sequence). V was shortened by 4 bases and J by 8 bases, with 11 bases between the two germline ends. The CDR3 covers 13 residues. The CDR3 here is CASSTSRGEKLFF. As DNA, the CDR3 is TGTGCCAGTAGTACGTCCCGAGGGGAAAAACTGTTTTTT.

This sequence joins TRBV6-1 and TRBJ1-2; 8 nucleotides align to TRBD1. The CDR3 extends over 15 amino acids. Losses at the gene ends were 0 bases for V and 3 bases for J; bases not matched to a gene: 3. The germline V gene encodes CDR1 MNHNS and CDR2 SASEGT. The CDR3: CASSEAPDRDYGYTF. The CDR3, as DNA: TGTGCCAGCAGTGAAGCTCCGGACAGGGACTATGGCTACACCTTC.

This chain connects TRBV18 to TRBJ1-6, with 8 bases lining up with TRBD1. Per germline, CDR1 KGHSH and CDR2 LQKENI. The trim removed 3 bases at V and 5 bases at J, leaving 0 bases unmatched. The CDR3 is 14 residues long. The CDR3 DNA reads TGTGCCAGCTCACCGGGACAGGATAATTCACCCCTCCACTTT. It is translated as CASSPGQDNSPLHF. Based on the CDR3 plus reference TRBV18 and TRBJ1-6, the full variable domain is NAGVMQNPRHLVRRRGQEARLRCSPMKGHSHVYWYRQLPEEGLKFMVYLQKENIIDESGMPKERFSAEFPKEGPSILRIQQVVRGDSAAYFCASSPGQDNSPLHFGNGTRLTVT.

CDR3 sequence reads: CASNRYGYTF. The CDR3 coding sequence is TGTGCCAGCAATAGATATGGCTACACCTTC. The V and J genes are TRBV28 and TRBJ1-2, with unresolved D. Trimming stripped 7 bases from V and 5 bases from J, with 5 bases between. Germline V gene data show CDR1 as MDHEN and CDR2 as SYDVKM. This CDR3 comprises 10 residues.

The chain carries TRBV9 and TRBJ2-3; D is unclear. V lost 7 bases, J lost 6 bases, and 12 bases lay in between. The CDR3 has 12 amino acids. CDR1 is SGDLS and CDR2 is YYNGEE in the germline V gene. CDR3: CASSRSLDTQYF. DNA for the CDR3: TGTGCCAGCTCAAGAAGCCTGGATACGCAGTATTTT.

The V call is TRBV6-2 or TRBV6-3, the J call TRBJ2-5, with TRBD2 matching 9 bases. This CDR3 comprises 17 residues. Germline trimming cut 1 base from V and 4 bases from J; bases unmatched to any gene: 10. CDR1 is MNHEY and CDR2 is SVGEGT in the germline V gene. CDR3 protein: CASSYLLERGAPETQYF. Written as DNA, the CDR3 is TGTGCCAGCAGTTACTTATTGGAGCGGGGGGCCCCAGAGACCCAGTACTTC.

A single count supports this clone. The rearrangement joins TRBV20-1 to TRBJ2-2; unclear D gene. The CDR3 length is 13 residues. Trimming took 3 bases from V and 6 from J, leaving 11 bases between them. The germline V gene has CDR1 DFQATT and CDR2 SNEGSKA (reference sequence). The CDR3 spells CSASKGAPGELFF. In DNA, the CDR3 is TGCAGTGCTAGTAAGGGCGCTCCCGGGGAGCTGTTTTTT.

This chain joins TRBV19 and TRBJ2-1; no firm D call. The CDR3 sequence is 15 residues long. Per germline, CDR1 LNHDA and CDR2 SQIVND (reference sequence). Trimming stripped 5 bases from V and 1 base from J, with 12 bases between. The DNA for the CDR3 is TGTGCCAGTAGTCCTGAAGGTCTATCCTACAATGAGCAGTTCTTC. Encoded protein: CASSPEGLSYNEQFF. The variable domain in full, with the rest retrieved from reference TRBV19 and TRBJ2-1, is DGGITQSPKYLFRKEGQNVTLSCEQNLNHDAMYWYRQDPGQGLRLIYYSQIVNDFQKGDIAEGYSVSREKKESFPLTVTSAQKNPTAFYLCASSPEGLSYNEQFFGPGTRLTVL.

J is TRBJ2-3 and V is TRBV9, with a weak D call TRBD2 (5 bases). V was shortened by 0 bases and J by 2 bases, with 16 bases between the two germline ends. The CDR3 sequence is 17 residues long. Per germline, CDR1 SGDLS and CDR2 YYNGEE. The CDR3 loop reads CASSVVDYPTSTDTQYF. The CDR3 bases are TGTGCCAGCAGCGTAGTAGACTACCCTACTTCCACAGATACGCAGTATTTT.

V usage is TRBV6-2 or TRBV6-3 and J usage is TRBJ2-1, with 7 nucleotides matching TRBD1. Germline V gene sequence: CDR1 MNHEY, CDR2 SVGEGT. This CDR3 is built from 13 residues. V was clipped by 4 bases and J by 6 bases; unmatched bases: 3. The CDR3 is CASSWGQRNEQFF. The CDR3, as DNA: TGTGCCAGCAGTTGGGGACAGCGCAATGAGCAGTTCTTC.

This clone was recorded only once. The gene calls are TRBV5-1 and TRBJ2-7; 9 bases are shared with TRBD1. CDR3 length: 15 residues. After removal of 3 bases from V and 4 bases from J, the junction contained 8 bases not matched to a gene. Germline V gives CDR1 SGHRS, CDR2 YFSETQ. The CDR3 protein is CASSYFDRGGYEQYF. Written as DNA, the CDR3 is TGCGCCAGCAGCTACTTTGACAGGGGGGGTTACGAGCAGTACTTC.

This chain connects TRBV5-4 to TRBJ1-2; weak D call: TRBD1 (6 bases). The CDR3 is made up of 16 amino acids. V lost 6 bases and J lost 3, with 21 bases in between. Germline-derived CDR1 and CDR2 are SGHNT and YYREEE (reference sequence). The CDR3 reads CASIKIGGGQDYGYTF. The CDR3 nucleotides are TGTGCCAGCATCAAAATTGGAGGGGGGCAGGACTATGGCTACACCTTC.

This clone appeared a few times. The J gene is TRBJ2-1, the V gene TRBV2; 11 bases agree with TRBD1. Germline V gene sequence: CDR1 SNHLY, CDR2 FYNNEI. The V gene end was trimmed by 9 bases and the J gene end by 7 bases; junction bases not matched to a gene: 11. CDR3 length: 15 amino acids. The CDR3 here is CASMWRDRGFNEQFF. In DNA, the CDR3 is TGTGCCAGTATGTGGCGGGACAGGGGGTTTAATGAGCAGTTCTTC. The entire variable domain, with the rest obtained from reference TRBV2 and TRBJ2-1, is as follows: EPEVTQTPSHQVTQMGQEVILRCVPISNHLYFYWYRQILGQKVEFLVSFYNNEISEKSEIFDDQFSVERPDGSNFTLKIRSTKLEDSAMYFCASMWRDRGFNEQFFGPGTRLTVL.

V is TRBV11-2 and J is TRBJ2-7; possible D gene TRBD1, 6 bases. The CDR3 totals 15 residues. Trimming removed 5 bases from V and 5 bases from J, with 19 bases in between. Germline V gives CDR1 SGHAT, CDR2 FQNNGV. CDR3 amino acids: CASSPRLAGVNEQYF. The CDR3 DNA reads TGTGCCAGCAGCCCCCGTCTGGCAGGGGTGAACGAGCAGTACTTC.

The chain is built from TRBV3-1 (or the pseudogene TRBV3-2) and TRBJ2-1; 9 bases agree with TRBD2. J was trimmed by 6 bases and V by 4 bases; bases with no gene match: 10. This CDR3 contains 16 residues. Germline CDR1 LGHDT, CDR2 YNNKEL (reference sequence). The CDR3 region has the DNA TGTGCCAGCAGCCGCCCGCTCGCGGGGGGGGGCAATGAGCAGTTCTTC. Translated, it gives CASSRPLAGGGNEQFF.

The CDR3 region is CASSRAVMNTEAFF. DNA of the CDR3: TGTGCCAGCAGTCGGGCAGTAATGAACACTGAAGCTTTCTTT. The chain employs TRBV27 and TRBJ1-1; D is unclear. The CDR3 totals 14 residues. Trimming took 5 bases from V and 0 from J, leaving 10 bases between them. In germline, CDR1 is MNHEY, CDR2 SMNVEV (reference sequence).

This chain connects TRBV24-1 to TRBJ2-1, with a weak D call TRBD2 (7 bases). This CDR3 comprises 19 residues. Germline V gene lookup returns CDR1 KGHDR and CDR2 SFDVKD. With 1 base removed from V and 0 bases from J, the gap between germline ends came to 18 bases. For the CDR3, the DNA is TGTGCCACCAGTGATTTCGGAGCCGGGGGGCCAAACTCCTACAATGAGCAGTTCTTC. Its protein is CATSDFGAGGPNSYNEQFF.

This chain uses TRBV9 with TRBJ1-3; D is unclear. CDR3 size: 14 residues. The germline gives CDR1 SGDLS, CDR2 YYNGEE. V was trimmed by 0 bases and J by 4 bases, leaving 8 bases between them. The CDR3 DNA reads TGTGCCAGCAGCGTAGAGAGGGTGGGAAACACCATATATTTT. Translation gives CASSVERVGNTIYF. Filled out from reference TRBV9 and TRBJ1-3, the complete variable domain reads DSGVTQTPKHLITATGQRVTLRCSPRSGDLSVYWYQQSLDQGLQFLIQYYNGEERAKGNILERFSAQQFPDLHSELNLSSLELGDSALYFCASSVERVGNTIYFGEGSWLTVV.